A few counts support the clone carrying this T cell receptor (beta chain). What it recognizes is unknown. Library preparation for TCR beta used quantitative 5'-RACE with molecular barcodes. Each CDR3 protein is one row after TCRdb ran MiXCR on the 5' RACE reads. The data show 200,000 to 250,000 distinct CDR3 sequences, around 18% seen once. This record belongs to a study of CD8 T cells in ankylosing spondylitis. Study-level points and caveats: A number of the motif variants had already been described in reactive arthritis synovial fluid and blood. Peripheral blood held disease-linked clones only at relatively low frequency, and these were CD8+. From matched ankylosing spondylitis synovial fluid, disease-linked clones were reportedly recovered at significantly enriched levels. Made up of several highly homologous variants, a TCR beta motif appeared characteristic of ankylosing spondylitis blood.

Trimming removed 4 bases from V and 10 bases from J, with 11 bases in between. Germline V lookup: CDR1 LGHDT, CDR2 YNNKEL (reference sequence). There are 12 residues in the CDR3. The sequenced sample was blood, either unsorted or a sorted T cell fraction (not recorded which). The chain joins TRBV3-1 to TRBJ2-4; D uncertain. The TCR comes from a male donor with ankylosing spondylitis. CDR3: CASSPGPSIQYF. The CDR3 DNA is TGTGCCAGCAGCCCAGGACCATCGATTCAGTACTTC.